These 12 T cell receptor beta chains originate from one sample sequenced in a study of blood T cell repertoires in COVID-19. The repertoire was sequenced with immunoSEQ multiplex PCR; TCRdb's copy has only in-frame clones and lacks some. The sample holds 150,000 to 200,000 clones, about 88% seen once. Sequences were obtained from peripheral blood. The source of these receptors is a young man with acute or convalescent COVID-19.

The chain carries TRBV4-1 and TRBJ2-2; D unresolved. The germline V gene encodes CDR1 MGHRA and CDR2 YSYEKL. The CDR3 contains 14 residues. The V end was cut by 1 base, the J end by 1 base, with 4 bases between. The CDR3 region is CASSQVRNTGELFF. The DNA of the CDR3 is TGCGCCAGCAGCCAAGTGCGGAACACCGGGGAGCTGTTTTTT.

V usage is TRBV27 and J usage is TRBJ1-5; TRBD1 is a possible D gene (5 bases). Trimming pared 5 bases from V and 3 bases from J, leaving 14 bases between. Germline CDR1 is MNHEY and CDR2 is SMNVEV (reference sequence). The CDR3 loop spans 15 amino acids. This CDR3 is CASSPLGGTNQPQHF. The CDR3 DNA reads TGTGCCAGCAGTCCCCTCGGCGGGACCAATCAGCCCCAGCATTTT.

The chain joins TRBV6-5 to TRBJ2-1, with D perhaps TRBD2 (5 bases). CDR3 size: 15 residues. Germline lookup yields CDR1 MNHEY and CDR2 SVGAGI. V gave up 2 bases and J gave up 0 bases, with 8 bases separating them. DNA of the CDR3: TGTGCCAGCAGTTACATTCGGGACTCCTACAATGAGCAGTTCTTC. It translates to CASSYIRDSYNEQFF.

V gene TRBV28 combines with J gene TRBJ1-5, with D perhaps matching TRBD1 (6 bases). V dropped 5 bases and J dropped 11 bases, with 19 bases sitting between them. The CDR3 runs to 14 residues. Germline V gene sequence: CDR1 MDHEN, CDR2 SYDVKM. CDR3 protein: CASSTGTPLLAQHF. DNA for the CDR3: TGTGCCAGCAGTACCGGGACACCCTTGTTGGCCCAGCATTTT.

The genes are TRBV6-6 and TRBJ1-6; 7 bases fit TRBD1. Germline CDR1 MNHNY, CDR2 SVGAGI (reference sequence). This CDR3 has 15 residues. After removal of 6 bases from V and 7 bases from J, the junction contained 9 bases not matched to a gene. CDR3 in DNA: TGTGCCAGCAGACCCCAAGGGACAGAGAATTCACCCCTCCACTTT. Its translation: CASRPQGTENSPLHF.

V and J are TRBV5-4 and TRBJ1-5, with unresolved D. Germline V gene sequence: CDR1 SGHNT, CDR2 YYREEE (reference sequence). V lost 4 bases to trimming and J lost 0 bases, with 5 bases between them. The CDR3 runs 13 residues. CDR3 bases: TGTGCCAGCAGCCGCGATAGCAATCAGCCCCAGCATTTT. It specifies CASSRDSNQPQHF.

V and J are TRBV6-5 and TRBJ2-5; D uncertain. CDR3 length: 13 residues. V was trimmed by 11 bases and J by 1 base, leaving 14 bases between them. Germline V gene sequence: CDR1 MNHEY, CDR2 SVGAGI. The CDR3 sequence is CAVQPRLQETQYF. In nucleotides, the CDR3 is TGTGCCGTCCAGCCACGACTCCAAGAGACCCAGTACTTC.

CDR3 sequence reads: CASSRGAGDGTEAFF. The DNA for the CDR3 is TGTGCCAGCAGCCGGGGGGCCGGGGACGGCACTGAAGCTTTCTTT. The chain has TRBV6-5 and TRBJ1-1, with D possibly matching TRBD1 (6 bases). Germline CDR1 and CDR2: MNHEY and SVGAGI. This CDR3 comprises 15 residues. Trimming stripped 6 bases from V and 4 bases from J, with 18 bases between.

V usage is TRBV10-3 and J usage is TRBJ1-2; D remains ambiguous. The V gene lost 4 bases and the J gene lost 6 bases, with 12 bases spanning the gap. CDR3 length: 13 residues. CDR1 and CDR2 from the germline V gene are ENHRY and SYGVKD. The CDR3: CAISGLTENGYTF. DNA for the CDR3: TGTGCCATCAGTGGCCTAACAGAGAATGGCTACACCTTC.

The chain is built from TRBV5-1 and TRBJ1-3; D possibly corresponds to TRBD1 (6 bases). The CDR3 sequence is 14 residues long. Trimming cost V 4 bases and J 4 bases, with 12 bases left between them. Germline-derived CDR1 and CDR2 are SGHRS and YFSETQ. The CDR3 DNA follows: TGCGCCAGCAGCGGGGGGGACATGGGAAACACCATATATTTT. It is translated as CASSGGDMGNTIYF.

This clone was seen only once. CDR3 protein: CASSYNVYTEAFF. CDR3 sequence (DNA): TGTGCCAGCAGCTACAATGTGTATACTGAAGCTTTCTTT. The chain uses TRBV7-3 and TRBJ1-1; no definite D call. Trimming left V 4 bases short and J 5 bases short, with 11 bases between. The CDR3 consists of 13 residues. CDR1 is SGHTA and CDR2 is FQGTGA in the germline V gene.

This clone was seen only a few times. The chain employs TRBV24-1 and TRBJ1-5; no reliable D call. The germline V gene encodes CDR1 KGHDR and CDR2 SFDVKD. V was cut by 3 bases and J by 1 base, with 6 bases left in between. The CDR3 is made up of 14 amino acids. This CDR3 reads CATSDQMSNQPQHF. The CDR3, as DNA: TGTGCCACCAGTGATCAGATGAGCAATCAGCCCCAGCATTTT.